The entry below gives a single T cell receptor (beta chain) sequence along with its context. The source of the sample is a study of T cell changes during pregnancy in multiple sclerosis. The V segment lost 3 bases and the J segment 3 bases; nucleotides outside the gene matches: 5. This CDR3 has 15 residues. The V gene's germline CDR1 is MDHEN and CDR2 SYDVKM. The table came from immunoSEQ multiplex PCR; TCRdb's copy has only in-frame clones and leaves some out. The sample lists some 60,000 clones, roughly 93% seen once, with around 1.7% in the top ten. The sequence derives from a female donor with multiple sclerosis, enrolled in a pregnancy study. The chain uses TRBV28 and TRBJ1-5; 7 bases are a match to TRBD1. The starting material was peripheral blood, obtained after pregnancy. CDR3: CASSFVDRDNQPQHF. The CDR3 DNA sequence: TGTGCCAGCAGTTTCGTTGACAGGGACAATCAGCCCCAGCATTTT.